This TCR beta chain stems from a study of blood T cells in healthy people across ages. A sample-barcoded 5' primer and a J-beta primer mix were used in a second PCR of roughly 6 to 11 cycles. Individual samples furnished no less than 2.5 million CDR3-containing paired-end reads apiece. Via MiXCR, TCRdb re-called the 5' RACE reads, giving one row per CDR3 protein. The table shows roughly 730,000 distinct CDR3 sequences, with approximately 60% occurring only once. This CDR3 region has 15 residues. CDR1 is MNHEY and CDR2 is SVGEGT in the germline V gene. After removal of 2 bases from V and 4 bases from J, the junction contained 5 bases not matched to a gene.

This TCR was recovered from a man aged 40-55 years in good health. This chain joins TRBV6-2 or TRBV6-3 and TRBJ2-3; 8 bases line up with TRBD2. The sample taken for sequencing was blood. The CDR3 coding sequence is TGTGCCAGCAGTTACGGGACTAGGCTTTCAGATACGCAGTATTTT. Translation: CASSYGTRLSDTQYF.